This is a list of T cell receptor beta chains from one sample in a study of identifying expanded T cells in peripheral blood. TCRdb keeps only in-frame clones here, not all; method: immunoSEQ multiplex PCR. The sample comprises 100,000 to 150,000 clones, 80% to 90% of which are singletons, and about 8% rests with the top ten. Material: blood. The receptor set was obtained from a person aged 18 to 75 in good health. Each CDR3 is given with its conserved first and last residue. Fields, in order: D gene, V gene, J gene, clone size, CDR3 protein, CDR3 DNA. The D gene is left open where the match is weak. Not every row has a clone size; where given, it reads once, few, many or a size class.

d_call: TRBD1
v_call: TRBV6-6
j_call: TRBJ1-3
clone_size: once
cdr3_aa: CASILGTAGNTIYF
cdr3_nt: TGTGCCAGCATTTTAGGGACAGCTGGAAACACCATATATTTT

d_call: TRBD2
v_call: TRBV11-2
j_call: TRBJ2-7
clone_size: -
cdr3_aa: CASSTGLADYEQYF
cdr3_nt: TGTGCCAGCAGCACGGGACTAGCGGACTACGAGCAGTACTTC

d_call: TRBD1
v_call: TRBV10-2
j_call: TRBJ1-6
clone_size: -
cdr3_aa: CASSEHSTGGNSPLHF
cdr3_nt: TGCGCCAGCAGTGAGCACTCGACAGGGGGCAACTCACCCCTCCACTTT

d_call: TRBD1
v_call: TRBV28
j_call: TRBJ2-6
clone_size: -
cdr3_aa: CASSWTGTGANVLTF
cdr3_nt: TGTGCCAGCAGTTGGACAGGGACTGGGGCCAACGTCCTGACTTTC

d_call: TRBD2
v_call: TRBV14
j_call: TRBJ2-1
clone_size: -
cdr3_aa: CASSAPSGGAYEQFF
cdr3_nt: TGTGCCAGCAGCGCGCCTAGCGGGGGGGCCTATGAGCAGTTCTTC

d_call: TRBD1
v_call: TRBV5-6
j_call: TRBJ1-1
clone_size: -
cdr3_aa: CASSFFGQGSLGNTEAFF
cdr3_nt: TGTGCCAGCAGCTTTTTCGGACAGGGGAGTTTGGGGAACACTGAAGCTTTCTTT

d_call: -
v_call: TRBV11-3
j_call: TRBJ1-1
clone_size: -
cdr3_aa: CASSRSALRTEAFF
cdr3_nt: TGTGCCAGCAGCAGGAGCGCCCTGAGGACTGAAGCTTTCTTT

d_call: TRBD1
v_call: TRBV18
j_call: TRBJ2-1
clone_size: -
cdr3_aa: CASSPPQGAHNEQFF
cdr3_nt: TGTGCCAGCTCACCACCTCAGGGGGCCCACAATGAGCAGTTCTTC

d_call: -
v_call: TRBV18
j_call: TRBJ2-3
clone_size: -
cdr3_aa: CASLLVQGWPDTQYF
cdr3_nt: TGTGCCAGCCTCCTGGTCCAGGGCTGGCCAGATACGCAGTATTTT

d_call: -
v_call: TRBV10-3
j_call: TRBJ1-1
clone_size: -
cdr3_aa: CAAGPQAATEAFF
cdr3_nt: TGTGCCGCGGGACCCCAAGCTGCAACTGAAGCTTTCTTT

d_call: -
v_call: TRBV7-7
j_call: TRBJ2-3
clone_size: -
cdr3_aa: CASSLGRTSTDTQYF
cdr3_nt: TGTGCCAGCAGCTTAGGGCGGACTAGCACAGATACGCAGTATTTT

d_call: TRBD2
v_call: TRBV30
j_call: TRBJ2-1
clone_size: -
cdr3_aa: CAWTSGGFNEQFF
cdr3_nt: TGTGCCTGGACTAGCGGGGGGTTCAATGAGCAGTTCTTC

d_call: -
v_call: TRBV7-9
j_call: TRBJ2-1
clone_size: -
cdr3_aa: CASSFGAYNEQFF
cdr3_nt: TGTGCCAGCAGCTTCGGGGCGTACAATGAGCAGTTCTTC

d_call: -
v_call: TRBV11-1
j_call: TRBJ1-2
clone_size: -
cdr3_aa: CASSPDTLYGYTF
cdr3_nt: TGTGCCAGCAGCCCAGACACCCTGTATGGCTACACCTTC

d_call: -
v_call: TRBV4-2
j_call: TRBJ2-1
clone_size: -
cdr3_aa: CASSQRRLGYNEQFF
cdr3_nt: TGTGCCAGCAGCCAACGGCGTCTGGGGTACAATGAGCAGTTCTTC

d_call: -
v_call: TRBV6-4
j_call: TRBJ2-7
clone_size: -
cdr3_aa: CASSDFQGIYEQYF
cdr3_nt: TGTGCCAGCAGTGACTTCCAGGGAATCTACGAGCAGTACTTC

d_call: -
v_call: TRBV7-9
j_call: TRBJ1-2
clone_size: -
cdr3_aa: CASSPPAGVTNYGYTF
cdr3_nt: TGTGCCAGCAGCCCCCCTGCGGGAGTAACTAACTATGGCTACACCTTC

d_call: -
v_call: TRBV25-1
j_call: TRBJ1-2
clone_size: -
cdr3_aa: CASTSGTVYGYTF
cdr3_nt: TGTGCCAGCACCTCCGGGACGGTCTATGGCTACACCTTC

d_call: TRBD1
v_call: TRBV14
j_call: TRBJ1-4
clone_size: -
cdr3_aa: CASSQRTGGGEKLFF
cdr3_nt: TGTGCCAGCAGCCAACGGACAGGCGGTGGGGAAAAACTGTTTTTT

d_call: -
v_call: TRBV10-3
j_call: TRBJ1-1
clone_size: few
cdr3_aa: CAISGLGTEAFF
cdr3_nt: TGTGCCATCAGTGGTTTGGGCACCGAAGCTTTCTTT

d_call: -
v_call: TRBV29-1
j_call: TRBJ1-2
clone_size: -
cdr3_aa: CSVMDSNYGYTF
cdr3_nt: TGCAGCGTTATGGACAGCAACTATGGCTACACCTTC

d_call: TRBD1
v_call: TRBV6-6
j_call: TRBJ2-7
clone_size: -
cdr3_aa: CASSYQQTGGSYEQYF
cdr3_nt: TGTGCCAGCAGTTACCAACAGACAGGGGGCTCTTACGAGCAGTACTTC

d_call: TRBD1
v_call: TRBV7-9
j_call: TRBJ1-2
clone_size: -
cdr3_aa: CASSLEPGGYGYTF
cdr3_nt: TGTGCCAGCAGCTTAGAGCCAGGGGGGTATGGCTACACCTTC

d_call: TRBD1
v_call: TRBV18
j_call: TRBJ2-7
clone_size: -
cdr3_aa: CASSRGQGSSYEQYF
cdr3_nt: TGTGCCAGCTCACGGGGACAGGGGAGCTCCTACGAGCAGTACTTC

d_call: -
v_call: TRBV6-6
j_call: TRBJ2-3
clone_size: -
cdr3_aa: CASSNREGTQYF
cdr3_nt: TGTGCCAGCAGTAACCGAGAGGGGACGCAGTATTTT

d_call: -
v_call: TRBV18
j_call: TRBJ1-3
clone_size: -
cdr3_aa: CASLQGSSGNTIYF
cdr3_nt: TGTGCCAGCTTACAGGGCTCCTCTGGAAACACCATATATTTT

d_call: -
v_call: TRBV11-3
j_call: TRBJ2-5
clone_size: -
cdr3_aa: CASSSDYQETQYF
cdr3_nt: TGTGCCAGCAGCTCGGACTATCAAGAGACCCAGTACTTC

d_call: TRBD2
v_call: TRBV5-1
j_call: TRBJ2-3
clone_size: -
cdr3_aa: CASTWGGRATDTQYF
cdr3_nt: TGCGCCAGCACGTGGGGCGGGAGGGCCACAGATACGCAGTATTTT

d_call: TRBD2
v_call: TRBV28
j_call: TRBJ2-1
clone_size: once
cdr3_aa: CATTYSGGPHNEQFF
cdr3_nt: TGTGCCACCACCTACTCGGGAGGCCCCCACAATGAGCAGTTCTTC

d_call: TRBD1
v_call: TRBV28
j_call: TRBJ1-5
clone_size: -
cdr3_aa: CASSGGGQFLQPQHF
cdr3_nt: TGTGCCAGCAGTGGGGGGGGACAGTTCCTCCAGCCCCAGCATTTT

d_call: TRBD2
v_call: TRBV7-2
j_call: TRBJ2-3
clone_size: -
cdr3_aa: CASSLWTAGGPLDTQYF
cdr3_nt: TGTGCCAGCAGCTTATGGACGGCGGGGGGGCCTTTGGATACGCAGTATTTT

d_call: -
v_call: TRBV18
j_call: TRBJ1-2
clone_size: few
cdr3_aa: CASSPDRSFYGYTF
cdr3_nt: TGTGCCAGCTCACCCGACAGGAGCTTCTATGGCTACACCTTC

d_call: TRBD1
v_call: TRBV11-3
j_call: TRBJ1-1
clone_size: -
cdr3_aa: CASSLNPGGTEAFF
cdr3_nt: TGTGCCAGCAGCTTAAATCCAGGGGGCACTGAAGCTTTCTTT

d_call: -
v_call: TRBV29-1
j_call: TRBJ1-1
clone_size: -
cdr3_aa: CSVEYSMNTEAFF
cdr3_nt: TGCAGCGTTGAGTACAGCATGAACACTGAAGCTTTCTTT

d_call: -
v_call: TRBV2
j_call: TRBJ1-1
clone_size: -
cdr3_aa: CASSEGGLTEAFF
cdr3_nt: TGTGCCAGCAGTGAAGGGGGCTTAACTGAAGCTTTCTTT

d_call: -
v_call: TRBV5-4
j_call: TRBJ2-3
clone_size: -
cdr3_aa: CASSLGVKDTQYF
cdr3_nt: TGTGCCAGCAGCTTGGGGGTAAAAGATACGCAGTATTTT

d_call: -
v_call: TRBV7-6
j_call: TRBJ2-1
clone_size: -
cdr3_aa: CASSLAHGQPNEQFF
cdr3_nt: TGTGCCAGCAGCTTAGCGCACGGACAACCCAATGAGCAGTTCTTC

d_call: -
v_call: TRBV7-8
j_call: TRBJ2-7
clone_size: few
cdr3_aa: CASSTLGGTYEQYF
cdr3_nt: TGTGCCAGCAGTACCCTTGGGGGGACCTACGAGCAGTACTTC

d_call: -
v_call: TRBV4-1
j_call: TRBJ1-3
clone_size: -
cdr3_aa: CASSPSFGQINTIYF
cdr3_nt: TGCGCCAGCAGTCCAAGCTTCGGACAGATTAACACCATATATTTT

d_call: TRBD1
v_call: TRBV9
j_call: TRBJ2-2
clone_size: -
cdr3_aa: CASSGKTGTNTGELFF
cdr3_nt: TGTGCCAGCAGCGGCAAGACAGGGACGAACACCGGGGAGCTGTTTTTT

d_call: -
v_call: TRBV28
j_call: TRBJ1-2
clone_size: -
cdr3_aa: CASTANYGYTF
cdr3_nt: TGTGCCAGTACAGCTAACTATGGCTACACCTTC